This T cell receptor (beta chain) was sequenced for a study of CXCR3-negative and CXCR3-positive naive CD8 T cells. Study observations and caveats: The study found more hydrophobic TRB CDR3s in CXCR3-positive naive cells than in CXCR3-negative naive cells. Memory CD8+ cells showed much lower diversity, while both naive subsets were comparably high.

Germline CDR1 reads MNHEY; CDR2 reads SVGEGT. The CDR3 sequence is 16 residues long. In the case of this clonotype: Its specificity is unknown.

UMI-tagged TRB cDNA libraries were built via 5' RACE. TCRdb re-called the 5' RACE reads and gives one entry per CDR3 protein, without DNA. The sample has around 60,000 distinct CDR3 sequences. Sequencing was carried out using naive CXCR3+ CD8+ T cells from blood. Subset indicated: CD45RO-CCR7+CD27+CD95- naive CD8+ T cells expressing CXCR3 (TNR3+). This TCR was sampled from a human donor in good health. Some clones in this sample may be carry-over from other donors' samples. The chain couples TRBV6-2 or TRBV6-3 to TRBJ2-2. CDR3 loop: CASGSSVGVDTGELFF.